This TCR beta chain was documented in a study of post-analysis software for immune sequencing data (dated by TCRdb to between 2014 and 2017). Turning to the overall study: Relapsing-remitting, secondary progressive and progressive-relapsing multiple sclerosis were recorded as disease courses, and subtype annotation was lacking for some patients. The patient repertoires were compared against some twelve previously published healthy control repertoires obtained from donors aged roughly 6 to 25 years. A subset of samples was prepared in parallel using single-end sample barcoding, then pooled and co-amplified after Illumina adapter ligation.

Overall results and qualifications from the work: The control group was slightly older than the multiple sclerosis patient group. Normalized Chao1 diversity was significantly lower in multiple sclerosis patients than controls, suggesting substantial peripheral T-cell clonal expansion. When samples were clustered directly using the F measure, samples prepared in the same batch co-clustered strongly, which prompted a batch-effect correction.

As concerns this clonotype: Its antigen remains unidentified. No much larger clonotype is one base removed from it; base qualities were not supplied.

To demonstrate the VDJtools post-analysis software, TCR beta repertoires were profiled from the peripheral blood of more than ten young patients with multiple sclerosis. The multiple sclerosis patients were children and adolescents ranging in age from about 6 to 17 years. The receptor library was made with PCR. Reads for this sample came from an Illumina HiSeq 2500. Unique molecular identifiers were incorporated into TCR beta cDNA libraries to reduce PCR and sequencing biases. Every 1 to 10 million input T cells yielded 500,000 or so cDNA molecules, meaning each molecule approximated one T cell. The patient libraries were prepared and sequenced with the same protocol used for the earlier healthy control dataset. Within a given batch, samples were prepared together, multiplexed and sequenced on the same HiSeq lane. The published analysis was carried out like this. Raw barcoded reads were processed with MIGEC, discarding single-read molecular identifier groups before consensus assembly and CDR3 extraction. Clonotype tables were post-analysed with VDJtools, normalizing diversity by down-sampling all datasets to the smallest sample size. Repertoire overlap clustering matched CDR3 amino acid but not nucleotide sequences to correct batch-related cross-sample contamination. TCRdb trimmed public reads at Q25 via fastp, called clones via MiXCR and kept in-frame beta chains. Duplicate CDR3 protein sequences are folded into a single record with the most common DNA and genes. The V and J calls follow TCRdb's processing rather than the paper's. The sample table holds under 900,000 distinct CDR3 sequences, of which roughly 58% were seen once. The top ten clonotypes cover about 4.5% of the sample.

The receptor was isolated from a girl aged 5-17 years with multiple sclerosis. The material sequenced was blood.

CDR3 sequence: CASSPNRDRTYEQYF. Read as DNA, the sequence is TGTGCCAGCAGCCCCAACCGGGACAGGACCTACGAGCAGTACTTC. Recombination joined TRBV7-9 with TRBJ2-7; 8 of the junction bases match TRBD1. Unmatched junction bases come to 8, with V trimmed by 5 bases and J by 2 bases. Per the germline V gene (reference sequence), SEHNR is the CDR1 and FQNEAQ is the CDR2. The CDR3 spans 15 residues, from the cysteine through the phenylalanine. Only the CDR3 DNA is retained, 45 bases long and in frame from the first base.